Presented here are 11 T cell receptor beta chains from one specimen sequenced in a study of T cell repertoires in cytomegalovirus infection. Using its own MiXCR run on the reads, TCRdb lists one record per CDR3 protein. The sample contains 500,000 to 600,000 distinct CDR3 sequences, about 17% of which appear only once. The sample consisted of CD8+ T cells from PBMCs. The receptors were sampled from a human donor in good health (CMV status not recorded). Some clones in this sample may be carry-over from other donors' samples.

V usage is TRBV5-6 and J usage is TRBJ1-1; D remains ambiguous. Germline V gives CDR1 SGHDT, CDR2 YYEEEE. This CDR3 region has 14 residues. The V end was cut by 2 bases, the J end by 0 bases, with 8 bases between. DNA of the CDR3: TGTGCCAGCAGCTTTAGGCACCTGAACACTGAAGCTTTCTTT. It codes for CASSFRHLNTEAFF.

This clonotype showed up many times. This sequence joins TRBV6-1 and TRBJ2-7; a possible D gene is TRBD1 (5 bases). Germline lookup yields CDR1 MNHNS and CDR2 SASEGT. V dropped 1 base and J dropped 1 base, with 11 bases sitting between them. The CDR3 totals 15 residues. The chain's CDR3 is CASSEEETASYEQYF. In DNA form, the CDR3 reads TGTGCCAGCAGTGAAGAGGAGACAGCTTCCTACGAGCAGTACTTC.

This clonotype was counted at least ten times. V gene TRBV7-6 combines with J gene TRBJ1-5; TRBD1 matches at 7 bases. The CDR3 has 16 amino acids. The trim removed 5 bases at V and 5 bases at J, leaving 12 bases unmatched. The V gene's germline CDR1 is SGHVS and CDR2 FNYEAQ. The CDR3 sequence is CASSPTAGQRHQPQHF. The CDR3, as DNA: TGTGCCAGCAGCCCAACGGCGGGACAGCGTCATCAGCCCCAGCATTTT.

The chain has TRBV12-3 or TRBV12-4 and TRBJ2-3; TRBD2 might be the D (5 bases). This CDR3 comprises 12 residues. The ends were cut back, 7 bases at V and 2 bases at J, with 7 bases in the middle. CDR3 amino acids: CASTGITDTQYF. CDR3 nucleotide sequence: TGTGCCAGCACGGGGATCACAGATACGCAGTATTTT.

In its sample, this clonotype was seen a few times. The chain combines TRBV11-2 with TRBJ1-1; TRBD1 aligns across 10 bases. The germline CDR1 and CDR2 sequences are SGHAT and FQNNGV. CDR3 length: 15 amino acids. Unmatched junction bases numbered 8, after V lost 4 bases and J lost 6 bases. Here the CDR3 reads CASSSPGQGRPEAFF. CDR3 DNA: TGTGCCAGCAGCTCCCCGGGACAGGGGAGGCCTGAAGCTTTCTTT. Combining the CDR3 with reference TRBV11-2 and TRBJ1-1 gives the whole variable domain EAGVAQSPRYKIIEKRQSVAFWCNPISGHATLYWYQQILGQGPKLLIQFQNNGVVDDSQLPKDRFSAERLKGVDSTLKIQPAKLEDSAVYLCASSSPGQGRPEAFFGQGTRLTVV.

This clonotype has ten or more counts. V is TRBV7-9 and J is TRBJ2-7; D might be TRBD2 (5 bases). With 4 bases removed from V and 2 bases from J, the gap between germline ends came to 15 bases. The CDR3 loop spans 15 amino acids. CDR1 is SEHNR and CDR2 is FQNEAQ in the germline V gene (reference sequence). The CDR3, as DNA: TGTGCCAGCAGCTCCCCAGTGGCGGAGGCCTACGAGCAGTACTTC. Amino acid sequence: CASSSPVAEAYEQYF.

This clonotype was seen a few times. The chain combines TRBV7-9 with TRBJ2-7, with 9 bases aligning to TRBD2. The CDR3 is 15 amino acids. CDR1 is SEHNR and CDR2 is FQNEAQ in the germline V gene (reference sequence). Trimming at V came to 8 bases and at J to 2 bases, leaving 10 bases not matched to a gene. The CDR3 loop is CASGASGISPYEQYF. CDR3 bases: TGTGCCAGCGGCGCTAGCGGGATTTCGCCCTACGAGCAGTACTTC.

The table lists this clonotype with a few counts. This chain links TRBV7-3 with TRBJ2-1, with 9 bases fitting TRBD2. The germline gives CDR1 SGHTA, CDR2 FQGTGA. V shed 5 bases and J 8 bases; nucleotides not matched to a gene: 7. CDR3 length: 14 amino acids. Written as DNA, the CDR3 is TGTGCCAGCAGCCTCGGGACTAGCAGGCATGAGCAGTTCTTC. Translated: CASSLGTSRHEQFF.

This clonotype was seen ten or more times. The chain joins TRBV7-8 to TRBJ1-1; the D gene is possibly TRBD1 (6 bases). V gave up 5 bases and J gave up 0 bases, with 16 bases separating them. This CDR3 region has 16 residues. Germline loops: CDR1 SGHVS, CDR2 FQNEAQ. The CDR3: CASSPGVAAVNTEAFF. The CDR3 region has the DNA TGTGCCAGCAGCCCAGGGGTGGCCGCTGTGAACACTGAAGCTTTCTTT.

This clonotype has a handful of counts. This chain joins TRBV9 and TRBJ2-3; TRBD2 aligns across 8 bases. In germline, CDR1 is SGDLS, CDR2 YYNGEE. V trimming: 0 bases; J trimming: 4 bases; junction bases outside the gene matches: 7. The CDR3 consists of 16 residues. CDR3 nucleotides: TGTGCCAGCAGCGTAGATCCAGCGGGGGCCCCAGATACGCAGTATTTT. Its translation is CASSVDPAGAPDTQYF.

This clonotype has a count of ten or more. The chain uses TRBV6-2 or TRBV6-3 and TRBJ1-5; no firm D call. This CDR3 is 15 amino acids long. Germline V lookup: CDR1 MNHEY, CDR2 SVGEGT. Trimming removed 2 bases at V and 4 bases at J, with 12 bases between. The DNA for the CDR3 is TGTGCCAGCAGTTACGTTGGAGGGTGGAATCAGCCCCAGCATTTT. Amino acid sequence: CASSYVGGWNQPQHF.